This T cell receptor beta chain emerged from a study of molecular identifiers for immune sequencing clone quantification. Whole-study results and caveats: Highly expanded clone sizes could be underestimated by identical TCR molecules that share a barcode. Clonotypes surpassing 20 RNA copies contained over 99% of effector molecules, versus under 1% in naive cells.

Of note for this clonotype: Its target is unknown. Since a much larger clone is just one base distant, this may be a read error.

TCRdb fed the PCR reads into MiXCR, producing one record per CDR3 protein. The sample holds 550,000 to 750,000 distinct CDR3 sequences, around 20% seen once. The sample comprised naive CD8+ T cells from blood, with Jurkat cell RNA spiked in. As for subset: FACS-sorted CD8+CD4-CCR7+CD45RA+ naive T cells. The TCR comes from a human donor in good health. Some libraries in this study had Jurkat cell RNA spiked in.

CDR3 sequence reads: CASGQETGVGQPQHF. For the CDR3, the DNA is TGCGCCAGCGGCCAGGAAACAGGGGTGGGTCAGCCCCAGCATTTT. The chain has TRBV4-1 and TRBJ1-5, with TRBD1 identical over 7 bases. Germline V lookup: CDR1 MGHRA, CDR2 YSYEKL. The CDR3 has 15 amino acids.